These T cell receptor beta chains were read from a single sample in a study of shared clonotypes between healthy human individuals. The repertoire was sequenced with immunoSEQ multiplex PCR; TCRdb's copy has only in-frame clones and lacks some. The table lists 550,000 to 650,000 clones, around 96% of them singletons, with roughly 0.12% in the top ten. Sequencing used naive CD8+ T cells sorted from blood. The receptors shown here come from a woman in her twenties or thirties in good health. Both conserved end residues are part of each CDR3. The D gene is left open where the match is weak. Some rows have no size entry. The others give once, few or many, or a class for an expanded clone.

>TRBJ2-3|TRBD2|TRBV28|16|once
TGTGCCAGCGGGACTAGCGGGAGAGGAAGCACAGATACGCAGTATTTT
CASGTSGRGSTDTQYF
>TRBJ1-1|TRBD1|TRBV5-4|13|.
TGTGCCAGCAGCTCGGGACAGGGGAATGAAGCTTTCTTT
CASSSGQGNEAFF
>TRBJ2-7|.|TRBV7-9|11|.
TGTGCCAGCAGTGACAGTTACGAGCAGTACTTC
CASSDSYEQYF
>TRBJ1-2|.|TRBV19|13|.
TGTGCCAGTAGTCCAGACGACTATGTGGGCTACACCTTC
CASSPDDYVGYTF
>TRBJ1-2|.|TRBV7-2|13|few
TGTGCCAGCAGCTTAGTAGGTCGCTATGGCTACACCTTC
CASSLVGRYGYTF
>TRBJ1-1|.|TRBV4-2|17|.
TGTGCCAGCAGCCCGGAGTGGTCCGGGACGGTGAACACTGAAGCTTTCTTT
CASSPEWSGTVNTEAFF
>TRBJ1-3|.|TRBV27|16|.
TGTGCCAGCAGTCCGACCGGACATTACTCTGGAAACACCATATATTTT
CASSPTGHYSGNTIYF
>TRBJ2-6|.|TRBV6-5|15|.
TGTGCCAGTAGTTTTCAGGCCTCTGGGGCCAACGTCCTGACTTTC
CASSFQASGANVLTF
>TRBJ2-1|.|TRBV27|13|.
TGTGCCAGCACTAGGGAAGTAGGCAATGAGCAGTTCTTC
CASTREVGNEQFF
>TRBJ2-7|TRBD2|TRBV29-1|14|.
TGCAGCGTTGAACTAGGACTAGCCGAAGACGAGCAGTACTTC
CSVELGLAEDEQYF
>TRBJ2-7|.|TRBV7-8|15|.
TGTGCCAGCAGCTCGGGACCGGCGAACTCCTACGAGCAGTACTTC
CASSSGPANSYEQYF
>TRBJ2-7|TRBD1|TRBV4-1|16|.
TGCGCCAGCAGCCAAGTCGGGACAGCAGCAACCTACGAGCAGTACTTC
CASSQVGTAATYEQYF
>TRBJ2-7|.|TRBV2|12|.
TGTGCCAGCAGTGAGGGCTCCTACGAGCAGTACTTC
CASSEGSYEQYF
>TRBJ2-3|TRBD2|TRBV27|16|.
TGTGCCAGCAGACTCCTTGGGGGGAGGGACACAGATACGCAGTATTTT
CASRLLGGRDTDTQYF
>TRBJ2-1|TRBD1|TRBV11-3|17|.
TGTGCCAGCAGCGGGATTACCGGGACAGGCCTATACAATGAGCAGTTCTTC
CASSGITGTGLYNEQFF
>TRBJ1-5|.|TRBV27|15|.
TGTGCCAGCAGTTTTGGACCGGGAGGCAATCAGCCCCAGCATTTT
CASSFGPGGNQPQHF